A selection of T cell receptor beta chains follows, all from one sample in a study of cytomegalovirus exposure and HLA in healthy donors. Using immunoSEQ multiplex PCR, the repertoire was profiled, and TCRdb retains in-frame clones only, with some absent. The table has around 180,000 clones, roughly 80% seen once; the top ten hold approximately 6.7%. The sequencing input was PBMCs. These receptors all come from a man aged 25-45 years in good health and CMV-seropositive. CDR3s include the opening cysteine and the closing phenylalanine or tryptophan. A D gene is named only where the DNA matches it firmly. Clone size is not always given. Where it is, it says once, few, many or a class for expanded clones.

>.|TRBV5-1|TRBJ2-1|.
TGCGCCAGCAGCTTGGATGGTGGCGGGCAGTTCTTC
CASSLDGGGQFF
>few|TRBV27|TRBJ1-2|.
TGTGCCAGCAGGGAAAACAGGTGGCTGGGGCCCTATGGCTACACCTTC
CASRENRWLGPYGYTF
>.|TRBV7-9|TRBJ2-7|.
TGTGCCAGCAGCTTAACCCCCAGTGCCTACGAGCAGTACTTC
CASSLTPSAYEQYF
>few|TRBV19|TRBJ1-1|TRBD1
TGTGCCAGTAGTATAGCCCACCCTCGGACAGGGGGAGAAGCTTTCTTT
CASSIAHPRTGGEAFF
>.|TRBV5-4|TRBJ2-3|TRBD1
TGTGCCAGCAGCAAACCTACAGGGGGGCTATGGCCAGATACGCAGTATTTT
CASSKPTGGLWPDTQYF
>.|TRBV6-1|TRBJ1-5|.
TGTGCCAGCAGTGCTAGCGGGGTTGGGGGCAATCAGCCCCAGCATTTT
CASSASGVGGNQPQHF
>.|TRBV7-8|TRBJ2-4|TRBD2
TGTGCCAGCAGCTCCCCTCCCGGGGGGAGCATTCAGTACTTC
CASSSPPGGSIQYF
>.|TRBV4-2|TRBJ1-1|.
TGTGCCAGCAGCCAAGTGGGAGACTATGACGGAGCTTTCTTT
CASSQVGDYDGAFF
>.|TRBV19|TRBJ2-3|TRBD2
TGTGCCAGTAGTACAACTAGCGGGAGTTCGTGGGGCACAGATACGCAGTATTTT
CASSTTSGSSWGTDTQYF
>.|TRBV28|TRBJ2-3|TRBD2
TGTGCCAGCAGCCCAGCGGGAGGGCCCTCAGATACGCAGTATTTT
CASSPAGGPSDTQYF
>once|TRBV21-1|TRBJ1-2|.
TGTGCCAGCAGCAAAAAAGACCAACGGGACAGGGCTAACTATGGCTACACCTTC
CASSKKDQRDRANYGYTF
>.|TRBV6-1|TRBJ2-3|.
TGTGCCAGCAGTAGGTTGGGCCCAGATACGCAGTATTTT
CASSRLGPDTQYF
>.|TRBV11-2|TRBJ1-6|TRBD1
TGTGCCAGCAGCCTAACAGGGGGAGGTAATTCACCCCTCCACTTT
CASSLTGGGNSPLHF
>.|TRBV2|TRBJ2-7|TRBD1
TGTGCCAGCAGGCTACAGGGGGCAAAAGGTTACGAGCAGTACTTC
CASRLQGAKGYEQYF
>.|TRBV5-6|TRBJ1-4|.
TGTGCCAGCAGCTCGGACAGTTCGAATGAAAAACTGTTTTTT
CASSSDSSNEKLFF
>.|TRBV30|TRBJ2-1|TRBD2
TGTGCCTGGAGGGGTCTGGCTAGCGGGAAGTCAGAGGCCTACAATGAGCAGTTCTTC
CAWRGLASGKSEAYNEQFF
>.|TRBV2|TRBJ2-3|TRBD1
TGTGCCAGCACCCCTTGGACAGGGGGGGGCACAGATACGCAGTATTTT
CASTPWTGGGTDTQYF
>.|TRBV29-1|TRBJ1-5|.
TGCAGCGTTGGGGCAGGGAAAAGCCCGGACCTATCAAGGGCAAAGAGCAATCAGCCCCAGCATTTT
CSVGAGKSPDLSRAKSNQPQHF
>.|TRBV7-9|TRBJ1-2|TRBD1
TGTGCCAGCAGCGACATGGGGCAGGGGGCGGAAGGCTACACCTTC
CASSDMGQGAEGYTF
>.|TRBV27|TRBJ2-3|TRBD2
TGTGCCAGCAGTTTAAATCCCGCGGGAGGGTCCACAGATACGCAGTATTTT
CASSLNPAGGSTDTQYF
>.|TRBV18|TRBJ2-3|TRBD2
TGTGCCAGCTCTCTCACTAGCGGGAGCTCCACAGATACGCAGTATTTT
CASSLTSGSSTDTQYF
>once|TRBV5-1|TRBJ2-7|.
TGCGCCAGCAGCCCGTTTCCCAGGGGCCAAAAGCTGGGGTACGAGCAGTACTTC
CASSPFPRGQKLGYEQYF
>.|TRBV5-1|TRBJ2-7|TRBD1
TGCGCCAGCAGCAGTCCCGGGACAGAGTACGAGCAGTACTTC
CASSSPGTEYEQYF
>.|TRBV7-6|TRBJ2-1|.
TGTGCCAGCAGCCCCGGGGGGCCGGGCAATGAGCAGTTCTTC
CASSPGGPGNEQFF
>.|TRBV25-1|TRBJ2-4|.
TGTGCCAGCAGTGAACGGTGGGCCAAAAACATTCAGTACTTC
CASSERWAKNIQYF
>.|TRBV6-1|TRBJ1-4|.
TGTGCCAGCAGACGGGGGGTGAATGAAAAACTGTTTTTT
CASRRGVNEKLFF
>once|TRBV10-1|TRBJ2-1|.
TGCGCCAGCAGTGATGGGGTTGTGCGGGCAAGTTCCTACAATGAGCAGTTCTTC
CASSDGVVRASSYNEQFF
>.|TRBV5-1|TRBJ1-1|.
TGCGCCAGCAGCTTGGAAAAAGCTCATGGCAGGCTCGAAGCGAACACTGAAGCTTTCTTT
CASSLEKAHGRLEANTEAFF
>.|TRBV6-1|TRBJ1-2|TRBD1
TGTGCCAGCAGTGAAAGGACAGGGGGGTATGGCTACACCTTC
CASSERTGGYGYTF
>once|TRBV11-2|TRBJ1-2|.
TGTGCCAGCAGCGAACCAACTTTGGTGGGCTACACCTTC
CASSEPTLVGYTF
>.|TRBV4-1|TRBJ1-5|TRBD1
TGCGCCAGCAGCCCCAGGGGGCGTTTAGATGATCAGCCCCAGCATTTT
CASSPRGRLDDQPQHF
>.|TRBV19|TRBJ2-5|.
TGTGCCAGTGCCGAGGTTGGAGAGACCCAGTACTTC
CASAEVGETQYF
>.|TRBV4-2|TRBJ2-2|TRBD2
TGTGCCAGCAGCCAAGGGATAGCGGGAGTCGTGGGGGAGCTGTTTTTT
CASSQGIAGVVGELFF
>.|TRBV4-2|TRBJ2-1|TRBD2
TGTGCCAGCTCCGACCCGGGACTAGCGGGAGATCAGGAGTTCTTC
CASSDPGLAGDQEFF
>.|TRBV5-4|TRBJ2-1|TRBD1
TGTGCCAGCAGCTTGGAGGGACAGGGATACTCCTACAATGAGCAGTTCTTC
CASSLEGQGYSYNEQFF
>few|TRBV19|TRBJ2-2|.
TGTGCCAGTAGTATAGTCACAGGGTCACTTCCCGGGGAGCTGTTTTTT
CASSIVTGSLPGELFF
>.|TRBV19|TRBJ2-7|TRBD1
TGTGCCAGTAGTATCGGGACAGGAGAGACCTACGAGCAGTACTTC
CASSIGTGETYEQYF
>.|TRBV9|TRBJ1-4|.
TGTGCCAGCTCCCCCCGGGGTTTGGGTGAAAAACTGTTTTTT
CASSPRGLGEKLFF
>.|TRBV5-6|TRBJ2-7|TRBD1
TGTGCCAGCAGCCGACGGACAGGGTCCAATATGGGCGAGCAGTACTTC
CASSRRTGSNMGEQYF
>.|TRBV5-1|TRBJ2-2|.
TGCGCCAGCGCCAGGGCCGATAACACCGGGGAGCTGTTTTTT
CASARADNTGELFF
>.|TRBV4-3|TRBJ2-1|.
TGCGCCAGCAGCCAAGAGGGCGGGGACCCCTACAATGAGCAGTTCTTC
CASSQEGGDPYNEQFF
>.|TRBV2|TRBJ2-7|TRBD2
TGTGCCAGCAGTGAGCGGGAGTCCGGATACGAGCAGTACTTC
CASSERESGYEQYF
>.|TRBV7-9|TRBJ2-3|.
TGTGCCAGCAGCCAACCCGCGGGAGATACGCAGTATTTT
CASSQPAGDTQYF
>.|TRBV4-2|TRBJ2-3|.
TGTGCCAGCACCCCGGAGGTACGCGGAGGTACGCAGTATTTT
CASTPEVRGGTQYF
>.|TRBV11-3|TRBJ1-2|TRBD1
TGTGCCAGCAGCAAGGGGACCGGGACAGGGGTCGGCTACACCTTC
CASSKGTGTGVGYTF
>.|TRBV7-3|TRBJ2-6|.
TGTGCCAGCAGCTTAGCGGTGACGGGGGCCAACGTCCTGACTTTC
CASSLAVTGANVLTF
>.|TRBV6-1|TRBJ1-3|.
TGTGCCAGCAGTGAAAGGGGCAGGACGGGAAACACCATATATTTT
CASSERGRTGNTIYF
>.|TRBV5-1|TRBJ2-1|.
TGCGCCAGCAGATGGGAGAGTGAGCAGTTCTTC
CASRWESEQFF
>.|TRBV5-8|TRBJ1-6|.
TGTGCCAGCAGCTTGGTTCCGGGGGGCGAGAATTCACCCCTCCACTTT
CASSLVPGGENSPLHF
>.|TRBV7-2|TRBJ2-3|.
TGTGCCAGCAGCTATGCGGCAGATACGCAGTATTTT
CASSYAADTQYF
>.|TRBV19|TRBJ2-5|TRBD2
TGTGCCAGTAGTCCCATGCACGCGGGGGGCGCAGAGACCCAGTACTTC
CASSPMHAGGAETQYF
>medium-sized|TRBV5-6|TRBJ1-3|.
TGTGCCAGCAGCCCCACAGGGATGGGGGGAAACACCATATATTTT
CASSPTGMGGNTIYF